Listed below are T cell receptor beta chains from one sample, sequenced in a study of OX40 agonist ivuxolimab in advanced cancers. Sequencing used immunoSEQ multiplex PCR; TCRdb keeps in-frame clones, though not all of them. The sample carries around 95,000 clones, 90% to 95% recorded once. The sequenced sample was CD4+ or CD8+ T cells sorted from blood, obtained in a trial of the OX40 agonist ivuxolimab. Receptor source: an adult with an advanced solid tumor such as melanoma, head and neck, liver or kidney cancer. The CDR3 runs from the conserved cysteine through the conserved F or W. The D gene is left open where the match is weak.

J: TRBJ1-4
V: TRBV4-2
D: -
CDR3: CASSQDLAATSNEKLFF
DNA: TGTGCCAGCAGCCAAGATTTGGCAGCCACCAGCAATGAAAAACTGTTTTTT

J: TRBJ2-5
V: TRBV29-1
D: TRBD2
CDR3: CSVARLAGRQETQYF
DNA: TGCAGCGTTGCTAGACTAGCGGGCCGACAAGAGACCCAGTACTTC

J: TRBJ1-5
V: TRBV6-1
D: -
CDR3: CASSRDIYQSQHF
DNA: TGTGCCAGCAGTCGGGACATCTACCAGTCCCAGCATTTT

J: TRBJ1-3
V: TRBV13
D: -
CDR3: CASSSTQRGPSGNTIYF
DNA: TGTGCCAGCAGCTCCACCCAACGGGGACCCTCTGGAAACACCATATATTTT

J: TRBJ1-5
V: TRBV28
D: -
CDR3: CASSTGFPPQHF
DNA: TGTGCCAGCAGCACAGGGTTTCCGCCCCAGCATTTT

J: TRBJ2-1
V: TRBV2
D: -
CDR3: CASKEDFVNEQFF
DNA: TGTGCCAGCAAGGAGGATTTTGTAAATGAGCAGTTCTTC

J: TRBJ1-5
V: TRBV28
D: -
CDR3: CASFSGDQPQHF
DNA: TGTGCCAGCTTTTCCGGGGATCAGCCCCAGCATTTT

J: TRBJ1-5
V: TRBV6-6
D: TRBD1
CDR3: CASSGTVGQPQHF
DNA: TGTGCCAGCAGCGGGACAGTGGGTCAGCCCCAGCATTTT

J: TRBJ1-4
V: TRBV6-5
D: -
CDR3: CASSYGRTSNEKLFF
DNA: TGTGCCAGCAGTTACGGACGAACCTCTAATGAAAAACTGTTTTTT

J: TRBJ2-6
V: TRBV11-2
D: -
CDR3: CASSFMLAGANVLTF
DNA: TGTGCCAGCAGCTTTATGTTAGCTGGGGCCAACGTCCTGACTTTC

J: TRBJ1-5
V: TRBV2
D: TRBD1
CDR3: CASSEDRGQPQHF
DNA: TGTGCCAGCAGTGAGGACAGGGGTCAGCCCCAGCATTTT

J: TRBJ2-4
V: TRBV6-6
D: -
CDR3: CASSYSKGGKNIQYF
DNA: TGTGCCAGCAGTTACTCGAAGGGTGGCAAAAACATTCAGTACTTC

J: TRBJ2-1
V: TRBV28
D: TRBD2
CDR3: CASRPQRGGLHEQFF
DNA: TGTGCCAGCAGACCCCAGCGGGGGGGCCTCCATGAGCAGTTCTTC

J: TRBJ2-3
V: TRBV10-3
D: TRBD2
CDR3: CAISDQTSGARTDTQYF
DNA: TGTGCCATCAGTGACCAGACTAGCGGGGCCCGCACAGATACGCAGTATTTT

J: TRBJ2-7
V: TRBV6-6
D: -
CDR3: CASIAGRGLYEQYF
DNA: TGTGCCAGCATCGCGGGCAGGGGATTGTACGAGCAGTACTTC

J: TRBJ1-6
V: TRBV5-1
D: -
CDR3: CASSFRESYNSPLHF
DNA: TGCGCCAGCAGCTTCAGGGAATCCTATAATTCACCCCTCCACTTT

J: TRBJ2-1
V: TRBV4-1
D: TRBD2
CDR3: CASSQGLLYNEQFF
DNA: TGCGCCAGCAGCCAGGGACTACTTTACAATGAGCAGTTCTTC

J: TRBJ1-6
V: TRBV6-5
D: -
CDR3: CASSNRVDNSPLHF
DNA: TGTGCCAGTTCAAACCGGGTCGATAATTCACCCCTCCACTTT

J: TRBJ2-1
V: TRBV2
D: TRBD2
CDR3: CASIGGALSYNEQFF
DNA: TGTGCCAGCATCGGGGGGGCCCTGTCCTACAATGAGCAGTTCTTC

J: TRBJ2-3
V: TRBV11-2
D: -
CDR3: CASTNSGGSDTQYF
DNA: TGTGCCAGCACCAACTCGGGGGGCTCAGATACGCAGTATTTT

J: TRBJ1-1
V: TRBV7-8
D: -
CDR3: CASSFSREGTEAFF
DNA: TGTGCCAGCAGCTTCAGTCGGGAAGGAACTGAAGCTTTCTTT

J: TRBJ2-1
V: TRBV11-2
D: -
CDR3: CASRTTGPRQREQFF
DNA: TGTGCCAGCAGGACCACGGGACCCCGTCAGCGTGAGCAGTTCTTC

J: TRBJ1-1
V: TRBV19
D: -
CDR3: CASSPLGRLNTEAFF
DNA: TGTGCCAGTAGTCCCTTGGGACGGCTGAACACTGAAGCTTTCTTT

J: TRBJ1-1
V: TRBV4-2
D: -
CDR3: CASSQVEGPNTEAFF
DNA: TGTGCCAGCAGCCAAGTTGAGGGGCCGAACACTGAAGCTTTCTTT

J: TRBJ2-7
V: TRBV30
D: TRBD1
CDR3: CAWAPEGQGFYEQYF
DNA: TGTGCCTGGGCGCCGGAGGGACAGGGGTTCTACGAGCAGTACTTC

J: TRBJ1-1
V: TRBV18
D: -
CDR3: CASSQLTGLYSEAFF
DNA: TGTGCCAGCTCACAGTTGACAGGTTTATACTCTGAAGCTTTCTTT

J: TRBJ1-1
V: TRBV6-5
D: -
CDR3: CASSPPRRGAFF
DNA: TGTGCCAGCAGCCCACCTCGCCGGGGAGCTTTCTTT

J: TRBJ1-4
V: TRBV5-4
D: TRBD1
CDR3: CASSLQGGSEKLFF
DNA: TGTGCCAGCAGCTTGCAAGGGGGCAGTGAAAAACTGTTTTTT

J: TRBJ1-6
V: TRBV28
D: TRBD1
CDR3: CASSSQGKENSPLHF
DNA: TGTGCCAGCAGTTCACAGGGGAAGGAGAATTCACCCCTCCACTTT